Presented here are 11 T cell receptor beta chains from one specimen sequenced in a study of T cells in women clearing cervical HPV infection. Profiled with immunoSEQ multiplex PCR; TCRdb holds only in-frame clones, not every one. The repertoire shows about 32,000 clones; the top ten hold more than 7%. Sequenced: blood buffy coat. Receptor source: a woman aged 18 to 75 with a cervical HPV16 infection that either progressed to CIN3+ or cleared (not recorded which).

Turning to this clone: The read is 3 residues too short to cover the CDR3 end, so that end is filled in from the germline J gene. This chain connects TRBV15 to TRBJ2-7; TRBD1 matches at 8 bases. After removal of 6 bases from V and 1 base from J, the junction contained 5 bases not matched to a gene. This CDR3 region has 14 residues. The germline CDR1 and CDR2 sequences are LNHNV and YYDKDF (reference sequence). CDR3 bases read: TGTGCCACCAGTACAGGGGGGAGTTCCTACGAG. Amino acid sequence: CATSTGGSSYE. Given in full, the CDR3 is CATSTGGSSYEQYF.

Comment on this clone: The CDR3 end is not reached by the read, which stops 3 residues before it; the germline J gene fills it in. V usage is TRBV11-2 and J usage is TRBJ2-7, with D uncertain. The germline V and J ends were trimmed by 0 bases and 0 bases, with 9 bases remaining between them. Germline assignment: CDR1 SGHAT and CDR2 FQNNGV. The CDR3 totals 15 residues. CDR3 sequence: CASSLEVADSYEQYF. The sequenced part of the CDR3 DNA is TGTGCCAGCAGCTTAGAGGTGGCAGACTCCTACGAG.

Details on this clone: The read ends 3 residues before the CDR3 terminus; that terminus is restored from the germline J gene. This chain connects TRBV5-1 to TRBJ2-1, with TRBD2 identical over 8 bases. The CDR3 is 15 residues long. Germline V gene data show CDR1 as SGHRS and CDR2 as YFSETQ. V gave up 4 bases and J gave up 2 bases; unmatched junction bases: 5. The CDR3 here is CASSGAGAAYNEQFF. The CDR3 DNA, read in part, is TGCGCCAGCAGCGGAGCGGGGGCAGCCTACAATGAG.

In regard to this clone: The read ends 3 residues early relative to the CDR3; the germline J gene fills the gap. The chain links TRBV14 to TRBJ2-2; possible D gene TRBD1, 5 bases. The CDR3 spans 14 residues. From germline, CDR1 is SGHDN and CDR2 FVKESK. CDR3 loop: CASSLAGFGSPLFF. The DNA read from the CDR3 is TGTGCCAGCAGCCTAGCAGGGTTTGGATCACCG.

The CDR3 DNA, read in part, is TGTGCCAGCAGTTGGACTGGGACCGGGGAG. Translation gives CASSWTGTGE. In full, the CDR3 reads CASSWTGTGELFF. This chain joins TRBV12-3 or TRBV12-4 and TRBJ2-2; D might be TRBD2 (5 bases). The read comes to an end 3 residues before the CDR3 does, leaving the germline J gene to fill in the end. CDR3 size: 13 residues. V lost 4 bases, J lost 5 bases, and 8 bases lay in between.

For this clone: The read stops 3 residues short of the end of the CDR3; the missing end is completed from the germline J gene. The genes are TRBV5-1 and TRBJ1-2, with D uncertain. V was clipped by 0 bases and J by 5 bases, with 14 bases between them. The CDR3 consists of 15 residues. Germline-derived CDR1 and CDR2 are SGHRS and YFSETQ. The CDR3 reads CASSLAFSGRYGYTF. CDR3 DNA (partial): TGCGCCAGCAGCTTGGCCTTTTCGGGGAGGTATGGC.

The CDR3 reads CASSVDRDNEQFF. The sequenced CDR3 bases are TGTGCCAGCAGCGTGGACAGGGACAATGAG. The chain couples TRBV7-3 to TRBJ2-1, with 8 bases that match TRBD1. The sequence runs out 3 residues before the end of the CDR3; the remainder is reconstructed from the germline J gene. Losses at the gene ends were 5 bases for V and 5 bases for J; bases not matched to a gene: 2. The germline gives CDR1 SGHTA, CDR2 FQGTGA. The CDR3 length is 13 residues.

In the case of this clone: The observed sequence ends 3 residues before the CDR3 terminus, with the missing tail filled in from the germline J gene. This rearrangement joins TRBV25-1 to TRBJ1-4; weak D call: TRBD1 (6 bases). The CDR3 is made up of 14 amino acids. V shed 2 bases and J shed 7 bases, with 11 bases lying between them. The V gene's germline CDR1 is MGHDK and CDR2 SYGVNS. The DNA read from the CDR3 is TGTGCCAGCAGTGAACGACAGGAGGTTGAAAAA. As protein: CASSERQEVEK. The full CDR3 sequence reads CASSERQEVEKLFF.

For this clone: The read finishes 3 residues shy of the CDR3 end, and the germline J gene is used to complete it. The chain joins TRBV30 to TRBJ1-5; D perhaps matches TRBD1 (5 bases). CDR3 length equals 13 residues. Looked up from germline, CDR1 is GTSNPN and CDR2 is SVGIG (reference sequence). V lost 0 bases to trimming and J lost 5 bases, with 8 bases between them. The CDR3 DNA, read in part, is TGTGCCTGGAGTGTTGGAGGGGATCAGCCC. This translates into CAWSVGGDQP. The whole CDR3 sequence reads CAWSVGGDQPQHF.

For this clone: Relative to the germline gene, one junction end is altered; a read error may explain this. The CDR3 end lies 3 residues beyond the end of the read and is filled in from the germline J gene. The chain employs TRBV7-7 and TRBJ1-5; D remains ambiguous. Germline CDR1 SSHAT, CDR2 FNYEAQ (reference sequence). The CDR3 has 13 residues. The CDR3 bases that were read are TGTGCTAGCAGCTTGGCAGAGAATCAGCCC. It translates to CASSLAENQP. The whole CDR3 is CASSLAENQPQHF.

In the case of this clone: The observed sequence ends 3 residues before the CDR3 terminus, with the missing tail filled in from the germline J gene. This rearrangement joins TRBV2 to TRBJ1-1, with a weak D call TRBD1 (6 bases). CDR1 and CDR2 (germline): SNHLY, FYNNEI. This CDR3 contains 16 residues. The sequenced part of the CDR3 DNA is TGTGCCAGCACGGCTAGCGGGGGGCCCTACTCCTACGAG. Protein: CASTASGGPYSYE. The whole CDR3 sequence is CASTASGGPYSYEAFF.